The clone carrying this TCR beta chain was observed once. As yet, its antigen is unknown. CDR3 and TCR beta VDJ profiling relied on genomic DNA as the template. TCRdb fed the reads into MiXCR, producing one record per CDR3 protein. The repertoire holds around 200,000 distinct CDR3 sequences, with 60% to 80% as singletons. The data derive from a study of CD8+CD57+ T cells in acquired aplastic anemia. Study conclusions and caveats: Overlap between patients and controls comprised 25 to 35 CD8+ CDR3 sequences.

CDR3 size: 13 residues. Germline V gene lookup returns CDR1 SEHNR and CDR2 FQNEAQ (reference sequence). Trimming took 1 base from V and 4 from J, leaving 8 bases between them. Patients included in sequencing had previously demonstrated CD8+CD57+ cell expansion by flow cytometry. The clonotype comes from a human donor with aplastic anemia. Input material: sorted CD4+, CD8+, or CD8+CD57+ T cells (not recorded which) from PBMCs. The chain couples TRBV7-9 to TRBJ2-7; no clear D gene. CDR3 coding DNA: TGTGCCAGCAGCTTAGAATTAGGATACGAGCAGTACTTC. It yields the protein CASSLELGYEQYF.